This T cell receptor beta chain was observed in a study of blood T cell repertoires in COVID-19. Study context: T cells, B-cell-depleted T cells, or PBMCs provided the cDNA or gDNA that served as material.

Germline V CDR1 and CDR2: WNHNN, SYGVQD (reference sequence). The CDR3 covers 13 residues. The germline V and J ends were trimmed by 2 bases and 4 bases, with 8 bases remaining between them. Assay: immunoSEQ multiplex PCR; the TCRdb copy retains only in-frame clones and omits some. The profile shows more than 200,000 clones, about 85% of them singletons. This clone was observed a few times. This TCR was sampled from a man aged 35-49 years with acute or convalescent COVID-19. V gene TRBV10-1 combines with J gene TRBJ1-2, with D maybe TRBD1 (5 bases). Sample: peripheral blood. In DNA, the CDR3 is TGCGCCAGCAGTGAGAGGGGAGGCTATGGCTACACCTTC. This gives the protein CASSERGGYGYTF.